Below are 19 T cell receptor beta chains sequenced from a single sample in a study of T-cell reconstitution after alpha-beta-depleted transplantation in children. Unique molecular identifiers were built into the TCRbeta library. TCRdb itself ran the PCR reads through MiXCR, one entry per CDR3 protein. The sample has more than 60,000 distinct CDR3 sequences, roughly 6.6% seen once. Sequences were derived from PBMCs from the stem cell graft donor, sampled from the stem cell graft. The origin of the receptors is a human donor who donated a stem cell graft to a child with acute lymphoblastic leukemia.

This clonotype turned up a few times. The V and J genes are TRBV2 and TRBJ1-5; TRBD1 agrees at 7 bases. Germline V gene sequence: CDR1 SNHLY, CDR2 FYNNEI. V trimming: 5 bases; J trimming: 4 bases; junction bases outside the gene matches: 14. This CDR3 spans 17 amino acids. In DNA, the CDR3 is TGTGCCAGCAGTAAGATACCGGGACAGAGTTTTAATCAGCCCCAGCATTTT. It translates to CASSKIPGQSFNQPQHF. The complete variable domain, with remaining parts taken from reference TRBV2 and TRBJ1-5, reads EPEVTQTPSHQVTQMGQEVILRCVPISNHLYFYWYRQILGQKVEFLVSFYNNEISEKSEIFDDQFSVERPDGSNFTLKIRSTKLEDSAMYFCASSKIPGQSFNQPQHFGDGTRLSIL.

The gene calls are TRBV7-6 and TRBJ2-2; possible D gene TRBD1, 5 bases. CDR1 is SGHVS and CDR2 is FNYEAQ in the germline V gene. This CDR3 region has 15 residues. V was trimmed by 5 bases and J by 1 base, leaving 11 bases between them. This chain's CDR3 is CASSPGHLNTGELFF. The CDR3 DNA follows: TGTGCCAGCAGCCCCGGACACTTGAACACCGGGGAGCTGTTTTTT.

This clonotype showed up many times. The rearrangement joins TRBV29-1 to TRBJ2-7, with 10 bases that match TRBD1. V was pared by 6 bases and J by 0 bases, with 2 bases of the junction left unmatched. Germline CDR1 SQVTM, CDR2 ANQGSEA. The CDR3 runs to 13 residues. CDR3 nucleotides: TGCAGCGTCGGGACAGGGGACTCCTACGAGCAGTACTTC. It codes for CSVGTGDSYEQYF.

This rearrangement joins TRBV2 to TRBJ2-3; 10 nucleotides agree with TRBD2. With V trimmed by 6 bases and J by 0 bases, 9 bases remained unmatched. Germline V gives CDR1 SNHLY, CDR2 FYNNEI. The CDR3 covers 17 residues. For the CDR3, the DNA is TGTGCCAGCAGGAGACTAGCGGGTGCTCGTAGCACAGATACGCAGTATTTT. It translates to CASRRLAGARSTDTQYF.

This clonotype was picked up many times. The chain combines TRBV7-9 with TRBJ2-1, with 7 bases aligning to TRBD2. The V segment lost 1 base and the J segment 8 bases; nucleotides outside the gene matches: 5. Germline-derived CDR1 and CDR2 are SEHNR and FQNEAQ (reference sequence). This CDR3 is 14 amino acids long. CDR3 residues: CASSLVAAGDEQFF. The CDR3 coding sequence is TGTGCCAGCAGCTTAGTGGCTGCGGGAGATGAGCAGTTCTTC.

The V call is TRBV4-1, the J call TRBJ2-3; D remains unclear. The CDR3 totals 12 residues. The germline gives CDR1 MGHRA, CDR2 YSYEKL. Trimming left V 0 bases short and J 6 bases short, with 4 bases between. CDR3 nucleotide sequence: TGCGCCAGCAGCCAAGAAGCCGATACGCAGTATTTT. This translates into CASSQEADTQYF.

This clonotype was recorded at least ten times. The chain is built from TRBV3-1 and TRBJ2-7; possibly TRBD1 for D (5 bases). Trimming took 0 bases from V and 3 from J, leaving 12 bases between them. Germline V CDR1 and CDR2: LGHDT, YNNKEL (reference sequence). The CDR3 totals 15 residues. The CDR3 region has the DNA TGTGCCAGCAGCCAAGATCTCGTTACAGGCTACGAGCAGTACTTC. This codes for CASSQDLVTGYEQYF.

This clonotype occurred many times. The chain has TRBV27 and TRBJ1-5; TRBD1 might be the D (6 bases). Trimming stripped 4 bases from V and 3 bases from J, with 10 bases between. CDR3 length: 14 residues. The germline V gene encodes CDR1 MNHEY and CDR2 SMNVEV (reference sequence). CDR3 bases: TGTGCCAGCAGTTCTCAGGGGAACAATCAGCCCCAGCATTTT. Its translation is CASSSQGNNQPQHF.

This clonotype appeared a few times. This rearrangement joins TRBV29-1 to TRBJ1-1; the D is unclear. V lost 3 bases, J lost 8 bases, and 7 bases lay in between. CDR3 length equals 10 residues. Germline CDR1 reads SQVTM; CDR2 reads ANQGSEA. CDR3 sequence (DNA): TGCAGCGTTGAGGGCAGGGAAGCTTTCTTT. It specifies CSVEGREAFF. Filled out from reference TRBV29-1 and TRBJ1-1, the complete variable domain reads SAVISQKPSRDICQRGTSLTIQCQVDSQVTMMFWYRQQPGQSLTLIATANQGSEATYESGFVIDKFPISRPNLTFSTLTVSNMSPEDSSIYLCSVEGREAFFGQGTRLTVV.

This clonotype has a count of ten or more. The chain employs TRBV5-1 and TRBJ2-7; TRBD2 is a possible D gene (5 bases). CDR1 is SGHRS and CDR2 is YFSETQ in the germline V gene. V lost 2 bases to trimming and J lost 2 bases, with 14 bases between them. The CDR3 totals 15 residues. The CDR3 sequence is CASSLGLRVAYEQYF. CDR3 coding DNA: TGCGCCAGCAGCTTAGGGCTGCGGGTCGCCTACGAGCAGTACTTC.

This clonotype has at least ten counts. This chain uses TRBV7-9 with TRBJ2-7, with 7 nucleotides matching TRBD1. Germline assignment: CDR1 SEHNR and CDR2 FQNEAQ (reference sequence). The CDR3 has 14 residues. The ends lost 2 bases at V and 7 bases at J; junction bases unmatched: 8. CDR3 sequence: CASSLYEGAGEQYF. CDR3 in DNA: TGTGCCAGCAGCTTATACGAGGGGGCAGGAGAGCAGTACTTC.

This clonotype was detected many times. The chain carries TRBV10-1 and TRBJ2-5; possible D gene TRBD2, 5 bases. V lost 0 bases, J lost 4 bases, and 15 bases lay in between. The CDR3 loop spans 16 amino acids. Germline CDR1 reads WNHNN; CDR2 reads SYGVQD (reference sequence). The CDR3 spells CASSESTTKQRETQYF. CDR3 coding DNA: TGCGCCAGCAGTGAGTCGACGACTAAACAGAGAGAGACCCAGTACTTC.

Only a few counts were recorded for this clonotype. The chain recombines TRBV6-5 with TRBJ1-3; D ambiguous. The germline CDR1 and CDR2 sequences are MNHEY and SVGAGI. Trimming shortened V by 2 bases and J by 0 bases, and 8 bases separated the two germline ends. The CDR3 covers 15 residues. The CDR3 DNA is TGTGCCAGCAGTTACGGGGTGGACTCTGGAAACACCATATATTTT. It codes for CASSYGVDSGNTIYF.

V is TRBV20-1 and J is TRBJ1-4, with 9 bases that match TRBD1. CDR1 and CDR2 from the germline V gene are DFQATT and SNEGSKA (reference sequence). Unmatched junction bases numbered 0, after V lost 7 bases and J lost 3 bases. This CDR3 has 12 residues. CDR3 sequence reads: CSGTGANEKLFF. The CDR3 DNA reads as TGCAGTGGGACAGGGGCTAATGAAAAACTGTTTTTT.

This clonotype was counted a few times. J is TRBJ2-7 and V is TRBV6-6; 9 nucleotides agree with TRBD1. This CDR3 is 15 amino acids long. Germline trimming cut 2 bases from V and 5 bases from J; bases unmatched to any gene: 7. Germline V gene sequence: CDR1 MNHNY, CDR2 SVGAGI (reference sequence). The CDR3 nucleotides read TGTGCCAGCAGTTACATCGGGACAGGGTGGGACGAGCAGTACTTC. Translated: CASSYIGTGWDEQYF.

This clonotype occurred many times. This chain joins TRBV19 and TRBJ2-1; D remains unclear. Germline V lookup: CDR1 LNHDA, CDR2 SQIVND (reference sequence). The V end lost 7 bases, the J end lost 7 bases, and 8 bases lay between the germline ends. The CDR3 is 11 amino acids. DNA of the CDR3: TGTGCCAGTAACCTGGCTAATGAGCAGTTCTTC. Protein product: CASNLANEQFF.

This clonotype was recorded many times. The chain joins TRBV4-3 to TRBJ2-7, with 7 bases aligning to TRBD2. The germline V gene encodes CDR1 LGHNA and CDR2 YSLEER. The CDR3 loop spans 15 amino acids. V shed 0 bases, J shed 2 bases, and the junction held 4 bases outside the gene matches. CDR3 in amino acids: CASSQEGGETYEQYF. The CDR3 coding sequence is TGCGCCAGCAGCCAAGAGGGGGGGGAAACCTACGAGCAGTACTTC.

J is TRBJ1-2 and V is TRBV6-1, with 7 bases that match TRBD1. The CDR3 length is 12 residues. Germline-derived CDR1 and CDR2 are MNHNS and SASEGT. V gave up 4 bases and J gave up 8 bases; unmatched junction bases: 4. The DNA of the CDR3 is TGTGCCAGCAGTGCGACAGGGAGCGGCTACACCTTC. Translated: CASSATGSGYTF.

This clonotype has ten or more counts. V usage is TRBV19 and J usage is TRBJ2-6; D not resolved. V lost 4 bases to trimming and J lost 4 bases, with 11 bases between them. CDR3 length: 15 residues. Looked up from germline, CDR1 is LNHDA and CDR2 is SQIVND (reference sequence). CDR3 bases: TGTGCCAGTAGTAACCCTGTCATCGGGGCCAACGTCCTGACTTTC. Translation: CASSNPVIGANVLTF.